This is a list of T cell receptor beta chains from one sample in a study of STAT5B mutations in CD4+ large granular lymphocyte leukemia. Sequencing was performed with immunoSEQ multiplex PCR; in TCRdb, only in-frame clones are kept and a portion is missing. This table has 37,000 or so clones, roughly 79% appearing once. Sequencing was performed on CD4+ T cells from blood buffy coats. Receptor source: a human donor in good health. CDR3s include the opening cysteine and the closing phenylalanine or tryptophan. Each record gives: clone size, D gene, V gene, J gene, CDR3 DNA, CDR3 protein. A D gene is named only where the DNA matches it firmly. The size entry is marked missing in some rows and otherwise reads once, few, many or a size class.

>NA|NA|TRBV11-2|TRBJ1-6
TGTGCCAGCAGCTTACACGAAAATTCACCCCTCCACTTT
CASSLHENSPLHF
>NA|NA|TRBV25-1|TRBJ1-1
TGTGCCAGCAGTGAATGGCAGGCCAGCACTGAAGCTTTCTTT
CASSEWQASTEAFF
>NA|NA|TRBV12-5|TRBJ2-6
TGTGCTAGTAATTCGGAGTCTGGGGCCAACGTCCTGACTTTC
CASNSESGANVLTF
>NA|NA|TRBV6-1|TRBJ2-2
TGTGCCAGCAGTGAACAGGGATTCACCGGGGAGCTGTTTTTT
CASSEQGFTGELFF
>NA|NA|TRBV28|TRBJ1-2
TGTGCCAGCAGAACCGGACAGCCTTATGGCTACACCTTC
CASRTGQPYGYTF
>NA|NA|TRBV6-4|TRBJ2-1
TGTGCCAGCAGTGGGTGGCAGGAAGTCTACAATGAGCAGTTCTTC
CASSGWQEVYNEQFF
>few|NA|TRBV7-9|TRBJ2-7
TGTGCCAGCAGCACAGGGAGCTACGAGCAGTACTTC
CASSTGSYEQYF
>NA|NA|TRBV9|TRBJ1-5
TGTGCCAGCAGCGCTTCCCAGGGTTTCGGTCAGCCCCAGCATTTT
CASSASQGFGQPQHF
>NA|NA|TRBV2|TRBJ1-2
TGTGCCAGCAGGGAGACGCCTAACTATGGCTACACCTTC
CASRETPNYGYTF
>once|TRBD1|TRBV6-6|TRBJ2-3
TGTGCCAGCAGAACTGGGACAGGGAAAAATACGCAGTATTTT
CASRTGTGKNTQYF
>NA|NA|TRBV2|TRBJ1-2
TGTGCCAGCAGTGAACAACGCGGAACGCAAACAGGCTACACCTTC
CASSEQRGTQTGYTF
>NA|NA|TRBV7-8|TRBJ1-1
TGTGCCAGCAGCTTACCCGACAGGATTATGAACACTGAAGCTTTCTTT
CASSLPDRIMNTEAFF
>NA|NA|TRBV5-6|TRBJ2-7
TGTGCCAGCAGCTTGGGACAGTTCTACGAGCAGTACTTC
CASSLGQFYEQYF
>NA|NA|TRBV15|TRBJ2-3
TGTGCCACCAGCACAGGGCTAGCGCTCACAGATACGCAGTATTTT
CATSTGLALTDTQYF
>NA|TRBD2|TRBV7-3|TRBJ2-2
TGTGCCAGCAGCTTACGAACTAGCGGCACCGGGGAGCTGTTTTTT
CASSLRTSGTGELFF
>NA|TRBD2|TRBV12-5|TRBJ2-1
TGTGCTAGTGCCAGAACCGGGACTAGCGGATACAATGAGCAGTTCTTC
CASARTGTSGYNEQFF
>NA|NA|TRBV5-5|TRBJ1-6
TGTGCCAGCAGCTCTGCTCCGACAGCAATTAATTCACCCCTCCACTTT
CASSSAPTAINSPLHF
>NA|TRBD2|TRBV10-3|TRBJ2-1
TGTGCCATCAGTGAGACTAGCGGGAGTGTGGATGAGCAGTTCTTC
CAISETSGSVDEQFF
>NA|NA|TRBV6-1|TRBJ1-4
TGTGCCAGCAGTGAAGGCCTCGGGGTTAAGATACTGTTTTTT
CASSEGLGVKILFF
>NA|NA|TRBV6-1|TRBJ2-5
TGTGCCAGCAGTGATAAGACCCAGTACTTC
CASSDKTQYF
>NA|NA|TRBV28|TRBJ2-5
TGTGCCAGCAGTTTAAGGGGAGAGACCCAGTACTTC
CASSLRGETQYF
>NA|TRBD2|TRBV5-4|TRBJ2-2
TGTGCCAGCAGCCGGGGACTAGCGGGAGGGAACACCGGGGAGCTGTTTTTT
CASSRGLAGGNTGELFF
>NA|NA|TRBV2|TRBJ1-1
TGTGCCAGCAGTGAGGAGACGAACACTGAAGCTTTCTTT
CASSEETNTEAFF